The rows below give T cell receptor beta chains drawn from one sample of a study of blood T cells in healthy people across ages. TCRdb ran MiXCR on the 5' RACE reads and lists one entry per CDR3 protein. Of some 1.4 million distinct CDR3 sequences in the sample, roughly 40% are singletons; the top ten hold roughly 7.9%. Sequencing was performed on blood. The receptors stem from a woman aged 18-29 years in good health. The conserved cysteine and the conserved F or W are not part of the CDR3 here. Clone sizes are given selectively: once, few, many, or a class where the clone is expanded.

length: 10
V: TRBV7-2
size: many
J: TRBJ2-5
CDR3: ASSQRIETQY

length: 12
V: TRBV30
size: few
J: TRBJ2-1
CDR3: AWSMGGYYNEQF

length: 11
V: TRBV27
size: few
J: TRBJ1-4
CDR3: ASSSWEEWKLF

length: 13
V: TRBV15
size: few
J: TRBJ2-7
CDR3: ATSRDWGQSYEQY

length: 12
V: TRBV20-1
size: .
J: TRBJ1-1
CDR3: SARQGSRNTEAF

length: 13
V: TRBV6-5
size: .
J: TRBJ2-7
CDR3: ASTTTSESAYEQY

length: 14
V: TRBV28
size: once
J: TRBJ2-6
CDR3: ASNLGRGSGANVLT

length: 13
V: TRBV6-5
size: few
J: TRBJ2-1
CDR3: ASSYLGWEYNEQF

length: 15
V: TRBV10-3
size: .
J: TRBJ2-5
CDR3: AISEPYSGGFSETQY

length: 14
V: TRBV2
size: .
J: TRBJ2-3
CDR3: ASSEKGRTSTDTQY

length: 12
V: TRBV7-2
size: .
J: .
CDR3: ASSLPRSYNEQY

length: 13
V: TRBV4-1
size: .
J: TRBJ2-7
CDR3: ASSPLRLTDYEQY

length: 14
V: TRBV6-5
size: .
J: TRBJ2-7
CDR3: ASSRARQGQTYEQY

length: 11
V: TRBV5-6
size: .
J: TRBJ2-3
CDR3: ASSDRITDTQY

length: 11
V: TRBV30
size: .
J: TRBJ1-5
CDR3: AWSDSRGQPQH

length: 14
V: TRBV12-3/TRBV12-4
size: many
J: TRBJ2-7
CDR3: ASSRESGTSPYEQY

length: 11
V: TRBV28
size: .
J: TRBJ2-1
CDR3: TSGLAGYNEQF

length: 13
V: TRBV12-3/TRBV12-4
size: .
J: TRBJ1-4
CDR3: ASSFLGQDVKKLF

length: 12
V: TRBV5-1
size: many
J: TRBJ2-1
CDR3: ASSLPQTYNEQF

length: 11
V: TRBV11-2
size: once
J: TRBJ1-1
CDR3: ASSGSGVTEAF

length: 14
V: TRBV4-1
size: .
J: TRBJ2-5
CDR3: ASSPLPTRHQETQY

length: 13
V: TRBV7-9
size: few
J: TRBJ2-5
CDR3: ASSFRTGRMETQY

length: 10
V: TRBV30
size: .
J: TRBJ2-7
CDR3: ACRTGGGEQY

length: 12
V: TRBV18
size: few
J: TRBJ2-1
CDR3: ASSPLAGDAEQF

length: 13
V: TRBV29-1
size: few
J: TRBJ2-5
CDR3: SVEREWRFLETQY

length: 12
V: TRBV5-6
size: .
J: TRBJ1-2
CDR3: ASSFGAEPYGYT

length: 11
V: TRBV10-3
size: .
J: .
CDR3: TISSTGENEQY

length: 12
V: TRBV2
size: once
J: TRBJ1-4
CDR3: ASSEGWGTEKLF

length: 13
V: TRBV12-5
size: .
J: TRBJ2-4
CDR3: ASALLGDPKNIQY

length: 11
V: TRBV7-9
size: .
J: TRBJ2-7
CDR3: ASRSGASYEQY

length: 15
V: TRBV3-1
size: few
J: TRBJ1-2
CDR3: ASSQDPGAGEDYGYT

length: 12
V: TRBV10-3
size: .
J: .
CDR3: AISEKRGEETQY